This T cell receptor beta chain emerged from a study of tumor-infiltrating lymphocytes in primary liver carcinoma. About the research overall: Each of the growths was stage T1-T3 N0M0, extending roughly 4.2 to 11 cm across. Findings of the study overall: Whereas tumor region pairs overlapped more, tumor-adjacent and tumor-blood pairs overlapped less.

Between roughly 20 and 30 mg of unsorted bulk tissue served as the source from which RNA and DNA were co-extracted. Patients in the cohort were treatment-naive and living with chronic HBV infection. The CDR3 is 12 residues long. The V and J ends lost 6 bases and 8 bases, in that order; junction bases with no gene match: 5. Looked up from germline, CDR1 is MNHEY and CDR2 is SVGAGI. Of note for this clonotype: Antigen: not known.

With around 500 ng total RNA as template and a constant-region primer, TCR beta cDNA was made. Three nested multiplex PCR rounds, a slightly modified ARM-PCR method, built the TCR beta libraries. A C-beta reverse primer and TRBV1-TRBV30 forward primers served in each of the first two PCR rounds, at about 10 cycles apiece. TCRdb re-called the multiplex PCR reads with MiXCR, one entry per CDR3 protein. In the table there are roughly 80,000 distinct CDR3 sequences, 69% of which are singletons. This chain uses TRBV6-5 with TRBJ1-2; 8 nucleotides match TRBD1. The sequenced sample consisted of tumor-adjacent normal liver tissue. This TCR was sampled from a man aged 35 to 55 with primary liver carcinoma and hepatitis B virus infection. CDR3 protein: CASSHRDRGYTF. CDR3 sequence (DNA): TGTGCCAGCAGCCACCGGGACAGGGGCTACACCTTC.